These T cell receptor beta chains were read from a single sample in a study of graft-versus-host responses after intestinal transplantation. The method was immunoSEQ multiplex PCR; TCRdb's version includes in-frame clones alone and lacks a portion of them. The sample contains fewer than 20,000 clones, around 35% of which appear only once. The sample consisted of alloreactive CD4+ T cells from a mixed lymphocyte reaction culture, taken before intestinal transplant. The receptors shown here come from a human patient who received an intestinal transplant. Each CDR3 is given with its conserved first and last residue. The D gene is left open where the match is weak. Only part of the rows carry a size: once, few, many, or a class if the clone is expanded.

CDR3 length	V gene	J gene	D gene	clone size	CDR3 DNA	CDR3 protein
11	TRBV5-1	TRBJ1-1	NA	NA	TGCGCCAGCAGCGGAACCACTGAAGCTTTCTTT	CASSGTTEAFF
13	TRBV19	TRBJ2-5	NA	few	TGTGCCAGTAGTATAGGCTACCGGGAGACCCAGTACTTC	CASSIGYRETQYF
12	TRBV2	TRBJ2-1	NA	few	TGTGCCAGCAGTGGGGACAACAATGAGCAGTTCTTC	CASSGDNNEQFF
14	TRBV7-2	TRBJ2-1	NA	NA	TGTGCCAGCAGCCGGCGGTGGGGAAACAATGAGCAGTTCTTC	CASSRRWGNNEQFF
14	TRBV7-3	TRBJ1-6	NA	medium-sized	TGTGCCAGCAGCTTATTAGGTGGGAATTCACCCCTCCACTTT	CASSLLGGNSPLHF
11	TRBV21-1	TRBJ2-1	NA	NA	TGTGCCAGCAGCAATTTCCGGGAGTTGTTCTTC	CASSNFRELFF
17	TRBV12-5	TRBJ2-3	NA	NA	TGTGCTAGTGGTCATGGACGCCGGACTATCCTCACAGATACGCAGTATTTT	CASGHGRRTILTDTQYF
14	TRBV4-3	TRBJ2-5	TRBD2	NA	TGCGCCAGCAGCCAAGATCCGGGAGGGGAGACCCAGTACTTC	CASSQDPGGETQYF
15	TRBV11-3	TRBJ1-2	NA	NA	TGTGCCAGCAGCTCGGCCGTAGTCAGCAACTATGGCTACACCTTC	CASSSAVVSNYGYTF
13	TRBV19	TRBJ2-7	NA	NA	TGTGCCACCCTCAGAGGTCCGGGCTACGAGCAGTACTTC	CATLRGPGYEQYF
17	TRBV5-4	TRBJ2-1	NA	NA	TGTGCCAGCAGCTTCGGAGGGGGCGGGCTAGCTCGATGGGGGCAGTTCTTC	CASSFGGGGLARWGQFF
13	TRBV27	TRBJ2-7	NA	few	TGTGCCAGCAGTTTAAATCGGGGGTACGAGCAGTACTTC	CASSLNRGYEQYF
15	TRBV6-6	TRBJ1-2	NA	NA	TGTGCCAGCAGTCCAAGAGCGTGGGCCAACTATGGCTACACCTTC	CASSPRAWANYGYTF
16	TRBV2	TRBJ2-3	TRBD2	once	TGTGCCAGCAGCGAGAGACTAGCGGGTGCCCGAGATACGCAGTATTTT	CASSERLAGARDTQYF
15	TRBV19	TRBJ2-7	NA	once	TGTGCCAGTACCAGGAGATTGGGAGGAGGTTACGAGCAGTACTTC	CASTRRLGGGYEQYF
13	TRBV6-1	TRBJ1-3	NA	NA	TGTGCCAGCACCTTAGGCCTGGTCAACACCATATATTTT	CASTLGLVNTIYF